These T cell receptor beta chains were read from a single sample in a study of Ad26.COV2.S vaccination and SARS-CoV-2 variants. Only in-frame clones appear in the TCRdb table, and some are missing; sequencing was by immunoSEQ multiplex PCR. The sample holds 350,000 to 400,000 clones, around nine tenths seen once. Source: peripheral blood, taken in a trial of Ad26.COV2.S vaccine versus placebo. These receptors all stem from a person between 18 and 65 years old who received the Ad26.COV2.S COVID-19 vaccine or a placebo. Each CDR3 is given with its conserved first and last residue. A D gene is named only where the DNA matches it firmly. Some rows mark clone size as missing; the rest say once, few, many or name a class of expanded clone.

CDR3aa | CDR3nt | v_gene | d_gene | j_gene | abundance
CASTRLGVDSYEQYF | TGTGCCTCCACCCGACTCGGCGTAGATTCCTACGAGCAGTACTTC | TRBV6-5 | . | TRBJ2-7 | .
CASSFRQAPYEQYF | TGTGCCAGCAGTTTCCGGCAGGCACCCTACGAGCAGTACTTC | TRBV6-5 | . | TRBJ2-7 | .
CASMLQSTTHEAFF | TGTGCCAGCATGTTACAGTCTACCACCCATGAAGCTTTCTTT | TRBV28 | . | TRBJ1-1 | .
CASSQDWNTGELFF | TGTGCCAGCAGCCAAGATTGGAACACCGGGGAGCTGTTTTTT | TRBV14 | . | TRBJ2-2 | .
CASSSTKTTGANVLTF | TGTGCCAGCTCGTCTACAAAGACTACTGGGGCCAACGTCCTGACTTTC | TRBV18 | . | TRBJ2-6 | .
CASSPGTGGVETQYF | TGTGCCAGCAGCCCCGGGACAGGGGGTGTTGAGACCCAGTACTTC | TRBV6-2/TRBV6-3 | TRBD1 | TRBJ2-5 | once
CASSARGANSPLHF | TGTGCCAGCAGCGCCCGAGGGGCGAATTCACCCCTCCACTTT | TRBV7-2 | . | TRBJ1-6 | .
CASSQEGALTQYF | TGCGCCAGCAGCCAGGAGGGGGCGCTTACGCAGTATTTT | TRBV4-3 | . | TRBJ2-3 | .
CASSPPMGALSGNTIYF | TGTGCCAGCTCACCACCGATGGGGGCCCTCTCTGGAAACACCATATATTTT | TRBV18 | . | TRBJ1-3 | .
CASSLRTPDTQYF | TGTGCCAGCAGCTTAAGGACCCCAGATACGCAGTATTTT | TRBV7-8 | . | TRBJ2-3 | .
CASSYRKTGPYEQYF | TGTGCCAGCAGTTACCGCAAAACAGGGCCCTACGAGCAGTACTTC | TRBV6-2/TRBV6-3 | . | TRBJ2-7 | .
CASSSRRGGQGSYNEQFF | TGCGCCAGCAGCTCCCGGCGGGGGGGCCAAGGCTCCTACAATGAGCAGTTCTTC | TRBV5-1 | TRBD2 | TRBJ2-1 | .
CATSDSSGLNYNEQFF | TGTGCCACCAGTGATTCGTCGGGGCTTAATTACAATGAGCAGTTCTTC | TRBV24-1 | . | TRBJ2-1 | .
CASSFGGPGTGELFF | TGTGCCAGCAGCTTCGGGGGACCGGGCACCGGGGAGCTGTTTTTT | TRBV13 | . | TRBJ2-2 | .
CASSTPLDRVLYGYTF | TGTGCCAGCAGCACGCCCCTGGACAGGGTTCTATATGGCTACACCTTC | TRBV6-6 | TRBD1 | TRBJ1-2 | .